The sequence of this TCR beta chain was determined in a study of CD8 T cells in Susac syndrome (dated 2019 in TCRdb). General notes on the study: Among the Susac syndrome patients who were sequenced, clinically active disease was present in roughly six and clinical remission was observed in roughly eight. Repertoire sequencing was used to test whether CD8+ T cell activation and differentiation in Susac syndrome was antigen driven. At blood withdrawal, Susac syndrome patients were therapy-naive, treated with corticosteroids (with IVIg additionally given to some), or treated with IVIg alone. Clonality of the CD8+ T cell repertoire was compared between eleven to twelve healthy donors, approximately 14 Susac syndrome patients and 15 multiple sclerosis patients. Overall study results and their limits: Over 15 Susac-specific public clones were identified in the total CD8+ repertoire, and several Susac-specific public clones were identified in the CD8+ TEMRA repertoire. Clonal expansion was observed in Susac syndrome CD8+ repertoires, with the highest expansion in CD8+ TEMRA cells and greater expansion in clinically active than in remitting patients. The study acknowledged that relatively few individuals were included in the TCR sequencing and HLA analysis.

A remark on this clonotype: It lacks a known antigen. No clone much larger than this one lies a single base away; base qualities are absent.

RNA was extracted with the RNeasy kit and about 0.5 to 1 ug was reverse transcribed using random hexamers. The immunoSEQ multiplex PCR assay, covering 54 Vbeta and 13 Jbeta segments, was used to amplify TCR beta CDR3 regions. To correct PCR amplification bias, a synthetic template baseline was used for both primer optimization and computational correction. In the source study's methods: Reads were assigned to V, D and J genes according to IMGT and analyzed in immunoSEQ Analyzer, with only productive sequences retained. Clonality was calculated as one minus the Shannon entropy normalized by log2 of the number of productive unique sequences. For each patient and control, public and private clones were evaluated among the 100 most prevalent clones. A clone was defined as Susac-specific if it was absent from the healthy and MS cohorts, from some 1,100 published viral clones and from other ImmuneACCESS disease sequences. Using fastp at Q25 and MiXCR, TCRdb reprocessed the public reads and kept productive beta chains. Duplicate CDR3 protein sequences are folded into a single record with the most common DNA and genes. TCRdb's processing, not the authors', yielded these V and J calls. Within this sample are approximately 49,000 distinct CDR3 sequences, with 95% of them counted one time only. The biggest ten clones account for roughly 0.8% of the sample.

Including cysteine and phenylalanine, the CDR3 has 12 amino acids. Only the CDR3 DNA is retained, 36 bases long and in frame from the first base. Sequences MDHEN (CDR1) and SYDVKM (CDR2) are obtained from the germline V gene. The trim is 2 bases for V and 11 bases for J, with a gap of 10 bases between the germline ends. Peripheral blood CD8+ and CD4+ T cells from healthy donors, Susac syndrome patients and multiple sclerosis patients were profiled using high-throughput TCR beta sequencing. The Susac syndrome patients fulfilled recently defined diagnostic criteria for definite or probable disease. Bulk CD8+ and CD4+ T cells were purified by magnetic negative isolation, whereas CD8+ TEMRA cells were enriched by FACS. Blood was collected in EDTA tubes and processed within 24 hours, with PBMCs isolated through density gradient centrifugation. PBMCs intended for TCR sequencing were cryopreserved in liquid nitrogen and were subsequently thawed in a 37 degrees C water bath. The sorted or isolated CD4+, CD8+ and CD8+ TEMRA cells reached a purity of at least 90%.

Sequencing was carried out using CD8+ T cells from PBMCs. The chain joins TRBV28 to TRBJ1-5; TRBD1 is perhaps the D gene, given 5 matching bases. The TCR was taken from a human donor with Susac syndrome. The CDR3: CASSLPGRSQHF. Here is the DNA: TGTGCCAGCAGTTTACCAGGGAGGTCCCAGCATTTT.